The entry that follows covers one TCR beta chain sequence. Antigen unknown. PBMCs were stained for CD3, CD4 and CD8, and CD4+ and CD8+ T cells were sorted. Trimming cost V 6 bases and J 4 bases, with 10 bases left between them. Germline V gives CDR1 SGDLS, CDR2 YYNGEE. The CDR3 has 13 amino acids. The data belong to a study of CD8+ T cells in alopecia areata. At the level of the study: The study gave tofacitinib for 6 to 18 months, then 6 months off drug.

General study findings and limits: Researchers reported that TCR sharing among patients proved less clear than in mice, possibly HLA-linked. Higher clonality than in normal scalp was seen in lesional scalp, especially alopecia totalis/universalis.

Extraction of RNA preceded its reverse transcription into cDNA, which served as the sequencing template. The protocol was immunoSEQ multiplex PCR, while the TCRdb copy is restricted to in-frame clones and leaves out a portion. There are roughly 150,000 clones in the sample; under 60% occur only once, and 15% to 20% lies in the top ten. The clonotype originates from a human donor with alopecia areata. The gene calls are TRBV9 and TRBJ2-2, with D possibly matching TRBD2 (6 bases). The sequencing here drew on CD8+ T cells sorted from blood, taken at week 0. The CDR3 DNA reads TGTGCCAGCAACAGGAGGGGCACCGGGGAGCTGTTTTTT. This translates into CASNRRGTGELFF.